The T cell receptor beta chain under discussion was sequenced for a study of blood T cell repertoires in COVID-19. Study summary: T cells, B-cell-depleted T cells, or PBMCs provided the cDNA or gDNA that served as material.

Measured with immunoSEQ multiplex PCR; TCRdb has only the in-frame clones, and not every one. The sample carries about 300,000 clones, 85% recorded once. CDR3 length: 16 amino acids. Germline-derived CDR1 and CDR2 are SEHNR and FQNEAQ (reference sequence). V was shortened by 2 bases and J by 6 bases, with 18 bases between the two germline ends. Living in about two dozen US areas, the participants were between roughly 18 and 90 years of age. Participants reported their clinical history, and cohort assignment relied on those reports. The V and J genes are TRBV7-9 and TRBJ2-3; perhaps TRBD1 as D (6 bases). Sequencing used PBMCs or T cells enriched from blood (not recorded which). This clonotype was sampled from a woman in her thirties who had been exposed to COVID-19. The CDR3 bases are TGTGCCAGCAGCTTAATTGGGGGCGGCGTGGCGGATACGCAGTATTTT. It encodes CASSLIGGGVADTQYF.